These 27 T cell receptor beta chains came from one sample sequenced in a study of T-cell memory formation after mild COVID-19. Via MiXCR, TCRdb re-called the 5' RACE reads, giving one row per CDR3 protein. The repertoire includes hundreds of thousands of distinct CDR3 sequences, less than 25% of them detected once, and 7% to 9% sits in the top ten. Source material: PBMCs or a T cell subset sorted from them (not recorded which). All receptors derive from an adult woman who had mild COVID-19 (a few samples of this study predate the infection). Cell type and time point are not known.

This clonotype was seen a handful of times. CDR3 DNA: TGCGCCAGCAGCTTGGGCATCGGTCAGGGGCAAGAGACCCAGTACTTC. Translation gives CASSLGIGQGQETQYF. V gene TRBV5-1 combines with J gene TRBJ2-5; perhaps TRBD1 as D (6 bases). The CDR3 consists of 16 residues. V gave up 0 bases and J gave up 2 bases, with 14 bases separating them. Germline CDR1 and CDR2: SGHRS and YFSETQ.

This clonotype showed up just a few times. This CDR3 is CASSEFGTDTQYF. CDR3 in DNA: TGCGCCAGCAGTGAGTTTGGCACAGATACGCAGTATTTT. The chain employs TRBV5-1 and TRBJ2-3; D is unresolved. There are 13 residues in the CDR3. The V end was cut by 5 bases, the J end by 1 base, with 8 bases between. Germline V gene lookup returns CDR1 SGHRS and CDR2 YFSETQ.

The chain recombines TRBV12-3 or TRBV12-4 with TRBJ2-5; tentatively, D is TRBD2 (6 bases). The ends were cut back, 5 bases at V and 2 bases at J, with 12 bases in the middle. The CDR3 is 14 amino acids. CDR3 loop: CASSPREVQETQYF. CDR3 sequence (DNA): TGTGCCAGCAGTCCGAGGGAGGTACAAGAGACCCAGTACTTC.

CDR3 region: CASSRLAGGWYNEQFF. Written as DNA, the CDR3 is TGTGCCAGCAGCCGCTTGGCAGGGGGATGGTACAATGAGCAGTTCTTC. The chain joins TRBV25-1 to TRBJ2-1; 7 bases align to TRBD1. The CDR3 extends over 16 amino acids. Trimming removed 6 bases from V and 4 bases from J; junction bases left unmatched: 12. Looked up from germline, CDR1 is MGHDK and CDR2 is SYGVNS.

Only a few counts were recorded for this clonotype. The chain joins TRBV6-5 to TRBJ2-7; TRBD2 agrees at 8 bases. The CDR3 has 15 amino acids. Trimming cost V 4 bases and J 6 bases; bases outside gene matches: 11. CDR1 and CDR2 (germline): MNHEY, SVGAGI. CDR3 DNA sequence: TGTGCCAGCAGTTCTACCCTTCGGGGGGGAAGCGAGCAGTACTTC. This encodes CASSSTLRGGSEQYF.

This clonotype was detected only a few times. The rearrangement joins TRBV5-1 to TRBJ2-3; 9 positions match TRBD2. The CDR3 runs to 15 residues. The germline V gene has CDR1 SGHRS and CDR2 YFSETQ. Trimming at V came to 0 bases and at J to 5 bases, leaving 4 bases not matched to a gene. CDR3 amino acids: CASSLVASGEDTQYF. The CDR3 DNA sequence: TGCGCCAGCAGCTTGGTGGCTAGCGGGGAAGATACGCAGTATTTT. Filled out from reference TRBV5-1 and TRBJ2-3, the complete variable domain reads KAGVTQTPRYLIKTRGQQVTLSCSPISGHRSVSWYQQTPGQGLQFLFEYFSETQRNKGNFPGRFSGRQFSNSRSEMNVSTLELGDSALYLCASSLVASGEDTQYFGPGTRLTVL.

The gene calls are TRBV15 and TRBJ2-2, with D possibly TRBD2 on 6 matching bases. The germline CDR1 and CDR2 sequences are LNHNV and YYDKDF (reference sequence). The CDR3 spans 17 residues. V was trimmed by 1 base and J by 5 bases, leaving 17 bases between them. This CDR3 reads CATSRGRPAGRTGELFF. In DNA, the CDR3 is TGTGCCACCAGCAGAGGGAGGCCCGCGGGGCGAACCGGGGAGCTGTTTTTT.

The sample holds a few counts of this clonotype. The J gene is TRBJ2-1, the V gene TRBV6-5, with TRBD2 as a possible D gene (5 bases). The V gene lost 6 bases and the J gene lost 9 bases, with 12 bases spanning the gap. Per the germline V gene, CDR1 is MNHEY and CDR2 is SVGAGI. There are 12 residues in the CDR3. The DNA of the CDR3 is TGTGCCAGCAGCCACCTTGAGGGTGAGCAGTTCTTC. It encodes CASSHLEGEQFF.

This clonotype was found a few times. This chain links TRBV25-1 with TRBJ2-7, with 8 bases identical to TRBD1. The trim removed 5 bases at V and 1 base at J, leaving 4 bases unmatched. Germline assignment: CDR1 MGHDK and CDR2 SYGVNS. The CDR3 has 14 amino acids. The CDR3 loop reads CASSRGQASYEQYF. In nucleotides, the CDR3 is TGTGCCAGCAGTCGGGGACAGGCTTCCTACGAGCAGTACTTC.

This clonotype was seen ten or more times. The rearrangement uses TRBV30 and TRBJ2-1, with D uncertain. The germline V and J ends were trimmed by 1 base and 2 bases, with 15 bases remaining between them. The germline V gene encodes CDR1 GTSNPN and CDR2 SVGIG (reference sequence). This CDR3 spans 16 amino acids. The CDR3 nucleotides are TGTGCCTGGAGTGGCCCCACGTTATTGGCCTACAATGAGCAGTTCTTC. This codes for CAWSGPTLLAYNEQFF.

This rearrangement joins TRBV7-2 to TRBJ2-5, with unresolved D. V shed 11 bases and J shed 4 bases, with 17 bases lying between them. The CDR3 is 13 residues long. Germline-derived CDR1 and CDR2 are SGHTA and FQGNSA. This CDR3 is CAVRIAVGETQYF. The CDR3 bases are TGTGCCGTTCGGATAGCTGTCGGAGAGACCCAGTACTTC.

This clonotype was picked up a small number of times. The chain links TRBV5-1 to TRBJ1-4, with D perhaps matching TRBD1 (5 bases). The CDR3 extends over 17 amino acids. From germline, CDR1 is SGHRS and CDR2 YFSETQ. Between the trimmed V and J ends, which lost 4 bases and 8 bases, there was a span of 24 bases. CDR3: CASSPERDGQLREKLFF. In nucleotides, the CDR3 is TGCGCCAGCAGCCCTGAAAGAGACGGACAATTAAGGGAAAAACTGTTTTTT.

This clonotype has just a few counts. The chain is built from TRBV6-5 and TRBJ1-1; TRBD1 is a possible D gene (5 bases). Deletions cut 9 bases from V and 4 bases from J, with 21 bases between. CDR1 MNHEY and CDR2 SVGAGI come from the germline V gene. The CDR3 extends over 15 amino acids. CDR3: CARVYSRGKGTEAFF. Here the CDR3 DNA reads TGTGCCAGAGTATATAGTAGGGGCAAAGGCACTGAAGCTTTCTTT.

CDR3 loop: CAWNSPAGGDTEAFF. The CDR3 DNA sequence: TGTGCCTGGAACTCTCCGGCGGGCGGGGACACTGAAGCTTTCTTT. The chain couples TRBV30 to TRBJ1-1; unclear D gene. CDR1 is GTSNPN and CDR2 is SVGIG in the germline V gene (reference sequence). V was trimmed by 4 bases and J by 3 bases, leaving 18 bases between them. CDR3 length: 15 amino acids.

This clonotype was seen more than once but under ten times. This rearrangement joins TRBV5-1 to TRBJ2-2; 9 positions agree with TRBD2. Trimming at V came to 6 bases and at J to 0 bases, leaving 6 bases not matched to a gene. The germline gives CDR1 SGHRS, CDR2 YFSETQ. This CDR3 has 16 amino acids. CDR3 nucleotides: TGCGCCAGCAAAAATAGCGGGGGTGCGAACACCGGGGAGCTGTTTTTT. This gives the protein CASKNSGGANTGELFF.

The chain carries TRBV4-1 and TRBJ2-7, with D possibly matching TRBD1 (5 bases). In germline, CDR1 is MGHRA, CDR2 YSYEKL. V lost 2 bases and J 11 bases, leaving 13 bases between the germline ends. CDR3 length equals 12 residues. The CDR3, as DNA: TGCGCCAGCAGCCAAACCGACAGTCTCAAGTACTTC. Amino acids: CASSQTDSLKYF.

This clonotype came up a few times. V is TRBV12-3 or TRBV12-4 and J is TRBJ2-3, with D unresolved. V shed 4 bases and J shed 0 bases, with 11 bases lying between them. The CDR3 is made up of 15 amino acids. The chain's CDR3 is CASSSPRRSTDTQYF. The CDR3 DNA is TGTGCCAGCAGTTCACCTAGGAGAAGCACAGATACGCAGTATTTT.

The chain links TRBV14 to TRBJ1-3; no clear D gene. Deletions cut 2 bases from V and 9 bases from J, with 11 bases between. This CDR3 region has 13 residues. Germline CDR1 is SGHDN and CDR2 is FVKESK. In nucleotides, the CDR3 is TGTGCCAGCAGCCAAACCCGGTGGGGCACCATATATTTT. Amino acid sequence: CASSQTRWGTIYF.

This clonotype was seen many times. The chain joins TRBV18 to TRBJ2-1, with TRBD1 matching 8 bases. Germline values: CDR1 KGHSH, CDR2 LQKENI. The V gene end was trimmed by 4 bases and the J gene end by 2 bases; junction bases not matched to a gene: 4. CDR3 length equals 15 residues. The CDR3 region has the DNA TGTGCCAGCTCACGAGAGACAGGGGCCTACAATGAGCAGTTCTTC. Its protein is CASSRETGAYNEQFF.

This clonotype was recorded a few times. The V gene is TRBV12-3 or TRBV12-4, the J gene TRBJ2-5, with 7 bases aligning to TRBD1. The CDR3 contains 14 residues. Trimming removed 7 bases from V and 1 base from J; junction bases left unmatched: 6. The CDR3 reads CASTRGQSQETQYF. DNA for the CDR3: TGTGCCAGCACCCGGGGACAGTCCCAAGAGACCCAGTACTTC.

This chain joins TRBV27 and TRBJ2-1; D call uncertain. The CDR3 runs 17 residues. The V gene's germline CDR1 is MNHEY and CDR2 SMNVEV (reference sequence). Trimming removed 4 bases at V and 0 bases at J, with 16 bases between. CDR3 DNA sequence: TGTGCCAGCAGTTCACGCCACCCGGATAGCTCCTACAATGAGCAGTTCTTC. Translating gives CASSSRHPDSSYNEQFF.

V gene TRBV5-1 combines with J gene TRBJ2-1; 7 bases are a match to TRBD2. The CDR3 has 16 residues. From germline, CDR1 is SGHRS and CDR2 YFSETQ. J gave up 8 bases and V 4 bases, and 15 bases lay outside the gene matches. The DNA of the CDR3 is TGCGCCAGCAGCATGACCCGAGGACTAGTTCGCGATGAGCAGTTCTTC. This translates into CASSMTRGLVRDEQFF. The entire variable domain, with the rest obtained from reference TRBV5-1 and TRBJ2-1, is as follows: KAGVTQTPRYLIKTRGQQVTLSCSPISGHRSVSWYQQTPGQGLQFLFEYFSETQRNKGNFPGRFSGRQFSNSRSEMNVSTLELGDSALYLCASSMTRGLVRDEQFFGPGTRLTVL.

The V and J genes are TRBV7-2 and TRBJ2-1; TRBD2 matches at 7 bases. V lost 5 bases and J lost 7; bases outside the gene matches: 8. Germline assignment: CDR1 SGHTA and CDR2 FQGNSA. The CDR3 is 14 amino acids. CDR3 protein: CASSPWTSLNEQFF. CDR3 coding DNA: TGTGCCAGCAGCCCCTGGACTAGTTTAAATGAGCAGTTCTTC.

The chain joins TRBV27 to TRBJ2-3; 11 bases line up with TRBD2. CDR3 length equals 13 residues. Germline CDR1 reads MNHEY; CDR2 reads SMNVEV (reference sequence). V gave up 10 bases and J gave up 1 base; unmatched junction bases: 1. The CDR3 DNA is TGTGCCACACTAGCGGGGGGCACAGATACGCAGTATTTT. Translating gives CATLAGGTDTQYF.

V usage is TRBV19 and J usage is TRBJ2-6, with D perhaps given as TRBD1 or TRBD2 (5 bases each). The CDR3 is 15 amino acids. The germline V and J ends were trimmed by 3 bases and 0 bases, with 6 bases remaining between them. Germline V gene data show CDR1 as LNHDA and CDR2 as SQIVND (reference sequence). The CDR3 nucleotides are TGTGCCAGTAGTATGAGGGGCTCTGGGGCCAACGTCCTGACTTTC. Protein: CASSMRGSGANVLTF.

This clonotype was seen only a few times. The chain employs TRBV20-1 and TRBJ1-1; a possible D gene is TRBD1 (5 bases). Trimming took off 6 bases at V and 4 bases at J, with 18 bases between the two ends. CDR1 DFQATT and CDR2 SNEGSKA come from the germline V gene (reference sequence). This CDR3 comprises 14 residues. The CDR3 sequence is CSAHRDSIVTEAFF. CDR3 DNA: TGCAGTGCCCACCGGGACTCCATAGTCACTGAAGCTTTCTTT.

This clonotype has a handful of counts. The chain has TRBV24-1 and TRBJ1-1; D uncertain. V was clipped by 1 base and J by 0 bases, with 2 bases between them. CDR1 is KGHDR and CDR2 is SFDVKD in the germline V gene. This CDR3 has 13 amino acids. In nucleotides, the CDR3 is TGTGCCACCAGTGATTTTCTGAACACTGAAGCTTTCTTT. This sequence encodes CATSDFLNTEAFF.